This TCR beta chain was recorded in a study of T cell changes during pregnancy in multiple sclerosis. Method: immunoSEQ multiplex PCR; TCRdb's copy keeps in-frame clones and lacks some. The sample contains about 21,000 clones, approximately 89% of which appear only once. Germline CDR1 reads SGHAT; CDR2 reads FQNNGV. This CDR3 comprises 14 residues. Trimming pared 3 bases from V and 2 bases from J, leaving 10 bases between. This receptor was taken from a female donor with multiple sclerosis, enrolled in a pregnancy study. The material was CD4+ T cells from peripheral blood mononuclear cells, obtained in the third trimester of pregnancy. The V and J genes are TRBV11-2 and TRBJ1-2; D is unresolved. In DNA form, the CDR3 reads TGTGCCAGCAGCTTGGGGAGGGTGAACTATGGCTACACCTTC. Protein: CASSLGRVNYGYTF.